This T cell receptor (beta chain) was documented in a study of cytomegalovirus exposure and HLA in healthy donors. The study, taken as a whole, reports: Evidence from a later analysis indicated that most CMV-associated TCR beta chains looked HLA-restricted. Immune exposure information available was restricted to CMV serostatus.

Primers: 60 Vbeta forward and 13 Jbeta reverse. Sequencing used immunoSEQ multiplex PCR; TCRdb keeps in-frame clones, though not all of them. The data contain under 150,000 clones, approximately 80% of them seen just once; the ten biggest clones take up less than 1.5%. This clone occurred a few times. Its antigen is undetermined. This clonotype was obtained from a man aged 25-40 years in good health and CMV-seropositive. Sequenced input: PBMCs.

CDR3 sequence reads: CASSLTLTGELFF. The CDR3 DNA sequence: TGTGCCAGCAGCTTGACATTGACGGGGGAGCTGTTTTTT. The genes are TRBV9 and TRBJ2-2; D remains unclear. Germline V gene sequence: CDR1 SGDLS, CDR2 YYNGEE. Trimming pared 4 bases from V and 8 bases from J, leaving 12 bases between. The CDR3 has 13 residues.